This T cell receptor beta chain was retrieved from a study of T-cell reconstitution after alpha-beta-depleted transplantation in children. Study-wide findings and caveats: From surviving recipient T cells and thymic progenitors came the high day-60 TCRbeta diversity observed in some patients. Expanded graft clones, several hundred of them, were reportedly the source of alpha-beta T cells about two months after transplant. T cells produced anew were the main source of T-cell counts and diversity one year after transplant.

This CDR3 comprises 16 residues. The V gene's germline CDR1 is ENHRY and CDR2 SYGVKD. With V trimmed by 5 bases and J by 3 bases, 10 bases remained unmatched. This clonotype was detected many times. Its antigen is undetermined. Unique molecular identifiers were used to barcode this TCRbeta library. Each CDR3 protein gets one entry after TCRdb re-called the PCR reads with MiXCR. The data contain 200,000 to 300,000 distinct CDR3 sequences, about 25% of them singletons. The V call is TRBV10-3, the J call TRBJ2-5; TRBD1 aligns across 9 bases. This TCR derives from a girl under 10 years old with Fanconi anemia, due to receive a stem cell transplant. Sample: PBMCs, taken before TCRalphabeta/CD19-depleted stem cell transplant. DNA for the CDR3: TGTGCCATCAGTAAATCCGGGACAGGGACCGAAGAGACCCAGTACTTC. It codes for CAISKSGTGTEETQYF.